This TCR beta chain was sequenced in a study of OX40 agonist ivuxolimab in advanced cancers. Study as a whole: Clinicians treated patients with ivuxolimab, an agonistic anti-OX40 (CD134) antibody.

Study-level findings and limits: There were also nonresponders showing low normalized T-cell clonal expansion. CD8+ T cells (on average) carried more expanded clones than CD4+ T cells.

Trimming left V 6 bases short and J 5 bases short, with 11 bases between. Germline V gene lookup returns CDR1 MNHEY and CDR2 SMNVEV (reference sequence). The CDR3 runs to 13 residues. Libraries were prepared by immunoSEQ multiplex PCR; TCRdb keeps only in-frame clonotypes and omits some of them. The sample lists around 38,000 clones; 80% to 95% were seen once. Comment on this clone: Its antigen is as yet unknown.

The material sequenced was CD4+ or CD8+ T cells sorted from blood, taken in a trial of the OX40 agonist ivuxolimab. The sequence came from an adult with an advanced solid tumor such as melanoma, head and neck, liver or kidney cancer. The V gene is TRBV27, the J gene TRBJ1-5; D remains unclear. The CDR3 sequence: CASSIGSYQPQHF. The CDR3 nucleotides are TGTGCCAGCAGCATCGGGAGTTATCAGCCCCAGCATTTT.